This T cell receptor beta chain was retrieved from a study of T-cell memory formation after mild COVID-19. Study conclusions and caveats: Chiefly within CM and EM were the contracting CD4+ clones; CD8+ ones were within EMRA.

Many counts were recorded for this clonotype. Its antigen is still unknown. V lost 3 bases and J 3 bases, leaving 8 bases between the germline ends. The CDR3 covers 12 residues. Germline assignment: CDR1 DFQATT and CDR2 SNEGSKA (reference sequence). From the 5' RACE reads, TCRdb called clonotypes with MiXCR, one entry per CDR3 protein. Of 300,000 to 400,000 distinct CDR3 sequences detected, around 28% appear once; the ten largest clones hold 13%. The clonotype comes from an adult woman who had mild COVID-19 (a few samples of this study predate the infection). Cell type and time point are not known. This sequence joins TRBV20-1 and TRBJ1-1; D is perhaps TRBD1 (5 bases). The sample taken for sequencing was PBMCs or a T cell subset sorted from them (not recorded which). The CDR3 sequence: CSARQGYTEAFF. The CDR3 region has the DNA TGCAGTGCTAGGCAGGGATACACTGAAGCTTTCTTT.